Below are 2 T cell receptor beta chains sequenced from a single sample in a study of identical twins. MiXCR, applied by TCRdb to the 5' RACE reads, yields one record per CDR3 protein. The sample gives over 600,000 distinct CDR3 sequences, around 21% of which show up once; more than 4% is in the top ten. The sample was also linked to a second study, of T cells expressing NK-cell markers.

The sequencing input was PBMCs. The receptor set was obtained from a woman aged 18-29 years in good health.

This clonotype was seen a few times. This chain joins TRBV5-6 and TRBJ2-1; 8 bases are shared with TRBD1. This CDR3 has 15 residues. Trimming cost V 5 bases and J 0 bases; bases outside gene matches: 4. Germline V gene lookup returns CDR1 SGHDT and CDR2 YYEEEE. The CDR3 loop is CASRKTGGSYNEQFF. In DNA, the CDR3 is TGTGCCAGCAGAAAAACAGGGGGCTCCTACAATGAGCAGTTCTTC.

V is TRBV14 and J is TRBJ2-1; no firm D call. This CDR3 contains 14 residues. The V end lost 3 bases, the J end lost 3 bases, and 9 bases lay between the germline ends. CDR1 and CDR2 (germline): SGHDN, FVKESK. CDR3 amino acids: CASSQDLGYNEQFF. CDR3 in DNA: TGTGCCAGCAGCCAGGACCTAGGCTACAATGAGCAGTTCTTC. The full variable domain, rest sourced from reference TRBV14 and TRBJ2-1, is EAGVTQFPSHSVIEKGQTVTLRCDPISGHDNLYWYRRVMGKEIKFLLHFVKESKQDESGMPNNRFLAERTGGTYSTLKVQPAELEDSGVYFCASSQDLGYNEQFFGPGTRLTVL.